This TCR beta chain was identified in a study of blood T cell repertoires in COVID-19. Trimming cost V 5 bases and J 0 bases, with 13 bases left between them. In germline, CDR1 is MGHDK, CDR2 SYGVNS. This CDR3 contains 15 residues. The data were produced by immunoSEQ multiplex PCR, yet TCRdb's version contains in-frame clones alone and is incomplete. This sample has over 100,000 clones, with around 83% found just once. This chain connects TRBV25-1 to TRBJ1-1; D possibly corresponds to TRBD1 (6 bases). This clonotype was obtained from a man aged 70 or older with acute or convalescent COVID-19. Sequenced input: peripheral blood. In DNA form, the CDR3 reads TGTGCCAGCAGTCTCGACGGGGACATGAACACTGAAGCTTTCTTT. Protein product: CASSLDGDMNTEAFF.